Listed below are T cell receptor beta chains from one sample, sequenced in a study of cytomegalovirus exposure and HLA in healthy donors. Assay: immunoSEQ multiplex PCR; the TCRdb copy retains only in-frame clones and omits some. Here the sample spans about 130,000 clones, 80% to 85% being singletons. What was sequenced was PBMCs. These receptors were collected from a woman aged 30 to 39 in good health and CMV-seronegative. Both conserved end residues are part of each CDR3. The D gene is left open where the match is weak. Only part of the rows carry a size: once, few, many, or a class if the clone is expanded.

cdr3_aa,cdr3_nt,clone_size,j_call,d_call,v_call
CASSDGGTGWAHTEAFF,TGTGCCAGCAGTGATGGTGGGACAGGGTGGGCGCACACTGAAGCTTTCTTT,-,TRBJ1-1,TRBD1,TRBV6-1
CASSGGGNQPQHF,TGTGCCAGCAGCGGGGGGGGCAATCAGCCCCAGCATTTT,few,TRBJ1-5,-,TRBV9
CASSYSSSGSSYEQYF,TGTGCCAGCAGTTACTCTTCGAGCGGGAGTTCCTACGAGCAGTACTTC,-,TRBJ2-7,TRBD2,TRBV6-5
CASSQGLRAFF,TGTGCCAGCAGCCAGGGGCTCCGGGCTTTCTTT,-,TRBJ1-1,-,TRBV5-4
CASSIRGATEKLFF,TGTGCCAGTAGTATCCGAGGTGCGACTGAAAAACTGTTTTTT,-,TRBJ1-4,-,TRBV19
CASSLAGQGNEKLFF,TGCGCCAGCAGCTTGGCCGGGCAGGGTAATGAAAAACTGTTTTTT,-,TRBJ1-4,-,TRBV5-1
CASSIDFWEQPQHF,TGTGCCAGTAGTATAGATTTTTGGGAGCAGCCCCAGCATTTT,once,TRBJ1-5,-,TRBV19
CSDRGLSYGYTF,TGCAGCGACAGGGGTCTGAGCTATGGCTACACCTTC,-,TRBJ1-2,TRBD1,TRBV29-1
CASSLYSAGPPIQPQHF,TGTGCCAGCAGTCTTTATTCTGCAGGGCCTCCTATCCAGCCCCAGCATTTT,-,TRBJ1-5,-,TRBV5-4
CASSKQEGSTEAFF,TGTGCCAGCAGCAAGCAAGAAGGGAGCACTGAAGCTTTCTTT,-,TRBJ1-1,-,TRBV9
CASSEPVQGRSAFF,TGTGCCAGCAGCGAACCGGTACAGGGCCGGTCGGCTTTCTTT,-,TRBJ1-1,-,TRBV5-5
CASSTPGPLAYEQYF,TGTGCCAGTAGTACCCCGGGTCCTCTTGCCTACGAGCAGTACTTC,-,TRBJ2-7,-,TRBV19
CASSLTGNLNEKLFF,TGTGCCAGCAGCCTCACAGGAAATCTTAATGAAAAACTGTTTTTT,few,TRBJ1-4,-,TRBV9
CASSLGPYTEAFF,TGTGCCAGTAGCCTGGGGCCCTACACTGAAGCTTTCTTT,-,TRBJ1-1,-,TRBV19
CASSQARTTSGRSRNEQFF,TGTGCCAGCAGCCAGGCTAGAACGACTAGCGGGAGAAGTAGGAATGAGCAGTTCTTC,-,TRBJ2-1,TRBD2,TRBV4-2
CASSLAGGQETQYF,TGTGCCAGCTCGTTAGCGGGCGGACAAGAGACCCAGTACTTC,-,TRBJ2-5,TRBD2,TRBV18
CASSETGDYGYTF,TGTGCCAGCAGCGAGACAGGGGACTATGGCTACACCTTC,-,TRBJ1-2,TRBD1,TRBV6-5
CAVGRTSTDTQYF,TGTGCCGTCGGGAGGACTAGCACAGATACGCAGTATTTT,-,TRBJ2-3,TRBD2,TRBV27
CASSRAPGQGEDTIYF,TGTGCCAGCAGCCGAGCCCCGGGACAGGGGGAAGACACCATATATTTT,-,TRBJ1-3,TRBD1,TRBV7-2
CASSLGPATGSYEQYF,TGTGCCAGCAGCTTAGGCCCCGCGACAGGAAGCTACGAGCAGTACTTC,many,TRBJ2-7,-,TRBV11-2
CASSFQGAGANVLTF,TGCGCCAGCAGCTTTCAAGGGGCCGGGGCCAACGTCCTGACTTTC,-,TRBJ2-6,-,TRBV5-1
CASSVVYSNQPQHF,TGTGCCAGCAGTGTAGTTTATAGCAATCAGCCCCAGCATTTT,once,TRBJ1-5,-,TRBV6-1
CASSYYRGGARETQYF,TGTGCCAGCAGTTACTATCGGGGGGGGGCGCGGGAGACCCAGTACTTC,-,TRBJ2-5,TRBD2,TRBV6-5
CASSPREQGNGYTF,TGTGCCAGCAGTCCCCGGGAACAGGGGAATGGCTACACCTTC,-,TRBJ1-2,TRBD1,TRBV6-5
CASTSTGVGNTEAFF,TGCGCCAGCACCTCGACAGGGGTCGGGAACACTGAAGCTTTCTTT,-,TRBJ1-1,TRBD1,TRBV5-1
CASSQGVGTEAFF,TGTGCCAGCAGCCAGGGGGTTGGTACTGAAGCTTTCTTT,-,TRBJ1-1,TRBD1,TRBV11-2
CASTQGGRETQYF,TGTGCCAGCACCCAGGGGGGTCGGGAGACCCAGTACTTC,once,TRBJ2-5,-,TRBV2
CASSLGRGRTYGYTF,TGTGCCAGCAGCTTGGGCAGGGGGCGCACCTATGGCTACACCTTC,-,TRBJ1-2,TRBD1,TRBV5-5
CASSLSNTLTEQYF,TGTGCCAGCAGTTTGTCCAACACCTTAACCGAGCAGTACTTC,-,TRBJ2-7,-,TRBV27
CASSFAGKETQYF,TGTGCCAGCAGTTTTGCGGGGAAAGAGACCCAGTACTTC,-,TRBJ2-5,-,TRBV6-5
CAIAAPNTEAFF,TGTGCCATTGCGGCCCCGAACACTGAAGCCTTCTTT,-,TRBJ1-1,-,TRBV11-3
CASSESTRTNEQFF,TGCGCCAGCAGTGAGTCGACTCGGACTAATGAGCAGTTCTTC,-,TRBJ2-1,-,TRBV10-1
CASSVGGELQETQYF,TGTGCCAGCAGCGTTGGGGGGGAACTCCAAGAGACCCAGTACTTC,-,TRBJ2-5,TRBD2,TRBV9
CASSARDREDNEQFF,TGTGCCAGCAGCGCCCGGGACAGGGAAGACAATGAGCAGTTCTTC,-,TRBJ2-1,TRBD1,TRBV9
CASSLTVFSGYTF,TGTGCCAGCAGCTTGACAGTGTTCTCCGGCTACACCTTC,few,TRBJ1-2,-,TRBV6-1
CASRFIPGLGETQYF,TGTGCCAGCAGATTCATCCCGGGACTAGGAGAGACCCAGTACTTC,-,TRBJ2-5,TRBD2,TRBV7-8
CASSELAGNTDTQYF,TGTGCCAGCAGTGAACTAGCGGGGAACACAGATACGCAGTATTTT,-,TRBJ2-3,TRBD2,TRBV6-4
CASSIAAGGPQPQHF,TGTGCCAGTAGTATAGCGGCAGGGGGCCCTCAGCCCCAGCATTTT,-,TRBJ1-5,TRBD1,TRBV19
CASSSGTGFSETQYF,TGCGCCAGCAGCTCCGGGACAGGGTTTTCAGAGACCCAGTACTTC,-,TRBJ2-5,TRBD1,TRBV5-1
CASTGQGNGNQPQHF,TGTGCCAGTACCGGACAGGGGAATGGCAATCAGCCCCAGCATTTT,-,TRBJ1-5,TRBD1,TRBV19
CASTRDSSNTGELFF,TGTGCCAGCACCCGGGACTCCTCGAACACCGGGGAGCTGTTTTTT,-,TRBJ2-2,-,TRBV6-1
CASSEPVAGGETQYF,TGTGCCAGCAGTGAACCGGTAGCGGGGGGCGAGACCCAGTACTTC,-,TRBJ2-5,TRBD2,TRBV6-1
CATSRDAGTSGRGSYEQYF,TGTGCCACCAGCAGAGATGCGGGGACTAGCGGGAGAGGCTCCTACGAGCAGTACTTC,-,TRBJ2-7,TRBD2,TRBV15
CASSLAGVGTEAFF,TGTGCCAGCAGCTTAGCGGGAGTCGGAACTGAAGCTTTCTTT,-,TRBJ1-1,-,TRBV7-3
CASRLAGGYEQYF,TGTGCCAGCCGGCTAGCGGGAGGGTACGAGCAGTACTTC,-,TRBJ2-7,TRBD2,TRBV25-1
CASSPTSGSFSVFTYEQYF,TGTGCCAGCAGCCCAACTAGCGGGAGCTTTTCAGTTTTTACCTACGAGCAGTACTTC,-,TRBJ2-7,TRBD2,TRBV4-2
CASSLVWGLAGDTGEQYF,TGTGCCAGCAGCTTAGTTTGGGGCCTAGCGGGGGATACGGGCGAGCAGTACTTC,-,TRBJ2-7,TRBD2,TRBV7-2
CASSVPHPKDGYTF,TGTGCCAGCAGTGTTCCACACCCGAAAGATGGCTACACCTTC,-,TRBJ1-2,-,TRBV6-1
CASSPLTGSMNTEAFF,TGTGCCAGCTCACCACTAACAGGGAGTATGAACACTGAAGCTTTCTTT,-,TRBJ1-1,-,TRBV18
CASSRRGQDTEAFF,TGTGCCAGTAGTAGGAGGGGGCAAGACACTGAAGCTTTCTTT,-,TRBJ1-1,TRBD1,TRBV19
CASSLSSGTGIHEQYF,TGTGCCAGCAGCTTATCGTCCGGGACAGGGATCCACGAGCAGTACTTC,-,TRBJ2-7,TRBD1,TRBV13
CASSYSGSLSYEQYF,TGTGCCAGCAGTTACTCAGGGAGCCTCTCCTACGAGCAGTACTTC,-,TRBJ2-7,-,TRBV6-5
CASSPAGTPRNTIYF,TGTGCCAGCAGCCCTGCCGGGACACCGAGGAACACCATATATTTT,-,TRBJ1-3,-,TRBV14
CASSVQTGSAEKLFF,TGTGCCAGCAGTGTCCAGACAGGGTCCGCTGAAAAACTGTTTTTT,few,TRBJ1-4,TRBD1,TRBV6-1